Below are 5 T cell receptor beta chains sequenced from a single sample in a study of T cells in Graves' hyperthyroidism and ophthalmopathy. Amplification of TCR beta CDR3 regions was performed using RNA transcripts as template. HTBI primers were employed in a first-round RT-PCR of the TCR CDR3. TCRdb processed the multiplex PCR reads anew with MiXCR; each CDR3 protein has one entry. The table includes approximately 520,000 distinct CDR3 sequences, less than 25% detected once. Sequenced: blood. The source of these receptors is a man aged 18 to 30 with Graves' hyperthyroidism.

This chain uses TRBV12-3 or TRBV12-4 with TRBJ2-5; tentatively, D is TRBD1 (6 bases). Trimming took 9 bases from V and 4 from J, leaving 15 bases between them. The CDR3 covers 13 residues. CDR3 nucleotides: TGTGCCAGTAGCTCCGTAGGGGGAGAGACCCAGTACTTC. Its protein is CASSSVGGETQYF.

V gene TRBV6-1 combines with J gene TRBJ2-5; TRBD2 matches 8 bases. Germline V gives CDR1 MNHNS, CDR2 SASEGT. The CDR3 is 14 amino acids. Losses at the gene ends were 4 bases for V and 5 bases for J; bases not matched to a gene: 6. The CDR3, as DNA: TGTGCCAGCAGTGGTACTAGCGGCAAGGAGACCCAGTACTTC. This codes for CASSGTSGKETQYF.

The J gene is TRBJ2-7, the V gene TRBV7-9, with D maybe TRBD1 (5 bases). The CDR3 spans 13 residues. Trimming removed 5 bases from V and 7 bases from J, with 15 bases in between. Germline CDR1 reads SEHNR; CDR2 reads FQNEAQ (reference sequence). CDR3: CASSPTGLGEQYF. As DNA, the CDR3 is TGTGCCAGCAGCCCAACAGGATTGGGGGAGCAGTACTTC. Filled out from reference TRBV7-9 and TRBJ2-7, the complete variable domain reads DTGVSQNPRHKITKRGQNVTFRCDPISEHNRLYWYRQTLGQGPEFLTYFQNEAQLEKSRLLSDRFSAERPKGSFSTLEIQRTEQGDSAMYLCASSPTGLGEQYFGPGTRLTVT.

This clonotype was recorded at least ten times. V and J are TRBV19 and TRBJ2-7; the D gene could be TRBD1 or TRBD2 (5 bases each). Germline lookup yields CDR1 LNHDA and CDR2 SQIVND (reference sequence). The CDR3 totals 13 residues. Trimming took 5 bases from V and 7 from J, leaving 15 bases between them. The CDR3 is CASSLQGAEEQYF. DNA for the CDR3: TGTGCCAGTAGTCTTCAGGGAGCTGAGGAGCAGTACTTC.

The V call is TRBV2, the J call TRBJ2-6; no firm D call. The CDR3 length is 15 residues. V was shortened by 6 bases and J by 0 bases, with 9 bases between the two germline ends. Germline CDR1 and CDR2: SNHLY and FYNNEI. The CDR3 here is CASRTGYSGANVLTF. In nucleotides, the CDR3 is TGTGCCAGCAGGACCGGATACTCTGGGGCCAACGTCCTGACTTTC.